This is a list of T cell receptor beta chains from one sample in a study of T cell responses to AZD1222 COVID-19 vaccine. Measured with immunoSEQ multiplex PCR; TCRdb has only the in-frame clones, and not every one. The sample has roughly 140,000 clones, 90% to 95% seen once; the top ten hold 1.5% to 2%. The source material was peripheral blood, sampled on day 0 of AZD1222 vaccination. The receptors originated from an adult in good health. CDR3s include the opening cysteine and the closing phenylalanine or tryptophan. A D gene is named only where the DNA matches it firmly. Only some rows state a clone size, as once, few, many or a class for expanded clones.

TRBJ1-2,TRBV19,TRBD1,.,CASSPSWTGSYGYTF,TGTGCCAGTAGTCCTTCTTGGACAGGGAGCTATGGCTACACCTTC
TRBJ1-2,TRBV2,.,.,CASSVGRASTF,TGTGCCAGCAGTGTGGGGAGGGCTTCCACCTTC
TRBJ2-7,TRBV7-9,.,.,CASSPDRDSEQYF,TGTGCCAGCAGCCCCGACAGGGACTCGGAGCAGTACTTC
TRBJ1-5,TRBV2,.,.,CASSASGQPQHF,TGTGCCAGCAGCGCCTCTGGGCAGCCCCAGCATTTT
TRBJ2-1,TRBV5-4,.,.,CASNSGGLTSYNEQFF,TGTGCCAGCAACTCAGGGGGGCTAACCTCCTACAATGAGCAGTTCTTC
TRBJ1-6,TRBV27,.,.,CASSLTRAHSPLHF,TGTGCCAGCAGTTTAACCAGGGCTCATTCACCCCTCCACTTT
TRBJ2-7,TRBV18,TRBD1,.,CASSPSRAGGEQYF,TGTGCCAGCTCTCCCTCCCGGGCAGGGGGTGAGCAGTACTTC
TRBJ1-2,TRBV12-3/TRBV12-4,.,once,CASRPTGVGGYTF,TGTGCCAGCAGACCGACAGGAGTAGGTGGCTACACCTTC
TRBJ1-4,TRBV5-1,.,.,CASSLDTTNEKLFF,TGCGCCAGCAGCTTGGACACAACTAATGAAAAACTGTTTTTT
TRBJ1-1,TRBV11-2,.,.,CASSYYGTLSFEAFF,TGTGCCAGCAGCTATTACGGGACCTTATCTTTTGAAGCTTTCTTT
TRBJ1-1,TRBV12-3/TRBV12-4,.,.,CASSKVEAFF,TGTGCCAGCAGTAAGGTTGAAGCTTTCTTT
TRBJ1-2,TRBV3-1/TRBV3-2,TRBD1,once,CASSHSGTVGYTF,TGTGCCAGCAGCCACTCCGGGACAGTGGGCTACACCTTC
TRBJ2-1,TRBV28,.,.,CASSLAGLGFEQFF,TGTGCCAGCAGTTTAGCAGGCCTTGGTTTCGAGCAGTTCTTC
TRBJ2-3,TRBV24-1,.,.,CATGVGGDADTQYF,TGTGCCACCGGAGTAGGGGGAGACGCAGATACGCAGTATTTT
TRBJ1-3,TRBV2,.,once,CASTYEGTGNTIYF,TGTGCCAGCACGTATGAGGGAACTGGAAACACCATATATTTT
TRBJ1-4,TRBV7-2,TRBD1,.,CASSPRTGINEKLFF,TGTGCCAGCAGCCCCCGGACAGGGATAAATGAAAAACTGTTTTTT
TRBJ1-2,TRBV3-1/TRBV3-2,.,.,CASSQGRAGKHYGYTF,TGTGCCAGCAGCCAAGGGAGGGCAGGGAAGCACTATGGCTACACCTTC
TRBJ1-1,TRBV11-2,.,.,CASSPGLNTEAFF,TGTGCCAGCAGCCCTGGTTTGAACACTGAAGCTTTCTTT
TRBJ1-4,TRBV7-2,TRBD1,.,CASSPRDSSTNEKLFF,TGTGCCAGCAGTCCCCGGGACAGCTCTACTAATGAAAAACTGTTTTTT
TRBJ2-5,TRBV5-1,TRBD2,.,CASSYKRGGRETQYF,TGCGCCAGCAGCTACAAGCGGGGGGGACGGGAGACCCAGTACTTC
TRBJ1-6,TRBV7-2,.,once,CASSLWGPNSPLHF,TGTGCCAGCAGCTTATGGGGCCCCAATTCACCCCTCCACTTT
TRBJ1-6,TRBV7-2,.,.,CASSSFTDRSPLHF,TGTGCCAGCAGCTCCTTCACGGACCGTTCACCCCTCCACTTT
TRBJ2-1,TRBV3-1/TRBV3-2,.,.,CASSQEVPASSSYNEQFF,TGTGCCAGCAGCCAAGAGGTGCCGGCCAGTAGCTCCTACAATGAGCAGTTCTTC
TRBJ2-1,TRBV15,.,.,CATTPDDNEQFF,TGTGCCACAACTCCGGATGACAATGAGCAGTTCTTC
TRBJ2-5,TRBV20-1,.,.,CSASFVPSGETQYF,TGCAGTGCTAGTTTTGTGCCCTCTGGGGAGACCCAGTACTTC
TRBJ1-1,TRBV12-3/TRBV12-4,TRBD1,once,CASRRDSRAFF,TGTGCCAGCAGGCGGGACAGTAGGGCTTTCTTT
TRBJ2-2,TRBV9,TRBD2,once,CASSPGSGRGGTGELFF,TGTGCCAGCAGCCCAGGCAGCGGGAGAGGAGGCACCGGGGAGCTGTTTTTT
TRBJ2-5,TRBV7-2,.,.,CASSLAGTAAETQYF,TGTGCCAGCAGCTTGGCGGGGACCGCCGCAGAGACCCAGTACTTC
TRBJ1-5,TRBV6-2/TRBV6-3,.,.,CASSWIGGGAPQHF,TGTGCCAGCAGCTGGATAGGTGGGGGGGCGCCCCAGCATTTT
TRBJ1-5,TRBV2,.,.,CASSEMGGGQPQHF,TGTGCCAGCAGTGAAATGGGGGGCGGTCAGCCCCAGCATTTT
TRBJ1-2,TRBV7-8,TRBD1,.,CASSPWDRGVNYGYTF,TGTGCCAGCAGCCCCTGGGACAGGGGAGTGAACTATGGCTACACCTTC
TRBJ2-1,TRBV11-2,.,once,CASSFLGRVEQFF,TGTGCCAGCAGCTTCTTAGGACGGGTTGAGCAGTTCTTC
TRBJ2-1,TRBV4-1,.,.,CASSQGPVSSYNEQFF,TGCGCCAGCAGCCAAGGACCCGTTAGCTCCTACAATGAGCAGTTCTTC
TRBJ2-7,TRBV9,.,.,CASSASRVKGGEQYF,TGTGCCAGCAGCGCAAGTCGGGTAAAAGGGGGAGAGCAGTACTTC
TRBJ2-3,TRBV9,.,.,CASSVGGNTDTQYF,TGTGCCAGCAGCGTAGGAGGGAACACAGATACGCAGTATTTT
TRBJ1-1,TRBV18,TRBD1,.,CASSPRQGAGTEAFF,TGTGCCAGCTCACCAAGGCAGGGGGCTGGCACTGAAGCTTTCTTT
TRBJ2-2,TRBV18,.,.,CASSPPRRLGELFF,TGTGCCAGCTCACCACCCCGACGTCTCGGGGAGCTGTTTTTT
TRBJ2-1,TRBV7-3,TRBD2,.,CASSPGLRLAGGQWYEQFF,TGTGCCAGCAGCCCCGGGCTGCGATTAGCGGGGGGGCAGTGGTATGAGCAGTTCTTC
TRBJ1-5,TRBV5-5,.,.,CASSLGNQPQHF,TGTGCCAGCAGCTTGGGGAATCAGCCCCAGCATTTT
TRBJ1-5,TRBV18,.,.,CASSGGGAWNQPQHF,TGTGCCAGTTCCGGGGGGGGCGCTTGGAATCAGCCCCAGCATTTT
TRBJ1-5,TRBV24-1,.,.,CATSDSGRDQPQHF,TGTGCCACCAGTGATTCCGGTAGGGATCAGCCCCAGCATTTT
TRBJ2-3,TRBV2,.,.,CASSLDRVGTTDTQYF,TGTGCCAGCAGCCTTGACAGGGTAGGGACTACAGATACGCAGTATTTT
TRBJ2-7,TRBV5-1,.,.,CASTGADEQYF,TGCGCCAGCACAGGGGCCGACGAGCAGTACTTC
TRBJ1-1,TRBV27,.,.,CASSLNRKHTEAFF,TGTGCCAGCAGTTTGAACAGAAAGCACACTGAAGCTTTCTTT
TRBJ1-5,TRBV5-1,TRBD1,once,CASSQGQPNQPQHF,TGCGCCAGCAGCCAGGGACAGCCCAATCAGCCCCAGCATTTT
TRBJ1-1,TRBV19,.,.,CASSPGGNTEAFF,TGTGCCAGTAGTCCGGGGGGGAACACTGAAGCTTTCTTT
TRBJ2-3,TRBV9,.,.,CASSVAGSRSTDTQYF,TGTGCCAGCAGCGTAGCGGGATCCAGAAGCACAGATACGCAGTATTTT
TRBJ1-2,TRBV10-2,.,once,CASSHSAGGYGYTF,TGCGCCAGCAGTCACAGCGCCGGGGGCTATGGCTACACCTTC
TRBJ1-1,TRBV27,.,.,CASSLKVDGQRAFF,TGTGCCAGCAGTTTAAAAGTGGACGGGCAGAGAGCTTTCTTT
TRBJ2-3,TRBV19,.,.,CASSIIAWGDTQYF,TGTGCCAGTAGTATTATAGCGTGGGGAGATACGCAGTATTTT
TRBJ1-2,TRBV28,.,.,CASSSGASRYGYTF,TGTGCCAGCAGTTCGGGGGCTTCTCGCTATGGCTACACCTTC